This is a list of T cell receptor beta chains from one sample in a study of T cell responses to AZD1222 COVID-19 vaccine. Assay: immunoSEQ multiplex PCR; the TCRdb copy retains only in-frame clones and omits some. The table lists roughly 120,000 clones, roughly 94% of them singletons. Sequences were derived from peripheral blood, sampled on day 0 of AZD1222 vaccination. The source of these receptors is an adult in good health. The CDR3 runs from the conserved cysteine through the conserved F or W.

>TRBV7-9
CASCEEGGHSNQPQHF
>TRBV6-1
CASSDIPGGTYNEQFF
>TRBV6-2/TRBV6-3
CASSYGTGGIQPQHF
>TRBV9
CASSVLAWDEQFF
>TRBV7-9
CASSEMGVGAFF
>TRBV4-1
CASSQDPTPYEQYF
>TRBV11-2
CASSNQETQYF
>TRBV30
CAWRFGSGANVLTF
>TRBV5-8
CASSWEVSNQPQHF
>TRBV30
CAWDPMGTNNSPLHF
>TRBV6-1
CASSESPGSYNEQFF
>TRBV12-3/TRBV12-4
CASTLGEKLFF
>TRBV2
CASSDSSYTEAFF
>TRBV19
CASSPASYNEQFF
>TRBV4-1
CASSQMDPPEQYF
>TRBV21-1
CASSSYKGAGREKLFF
>TRBV7-3
CASSLRISGQGANEQFF
>TRBV6-1
CASSDYFRYEQYF
>TRBV28
CASSLEYTDTQYF
>TRBV11-2
CASRFGAPGDEQFF
>TRBV19
CASSITGEGYGYTF
>TRBV5-4
CASSDTGTGTYNSPLHF
>TRBV2
CASAELGNTIYF
>TRBV4-2
CASSPGLAGGPGTDTQYF
>TRBV9
CASSARDREAFF
>TRBV21-1
CASSQTRGQGASGANVLTF
>TRBV15
CATSRGQAVNQPQHF
>TRBV7-2
CASSPSAHLTEAFF
>TRBV2
CASSNTDSYQPQHF
>TRBV5-1
CASSLDLATNEKLFF